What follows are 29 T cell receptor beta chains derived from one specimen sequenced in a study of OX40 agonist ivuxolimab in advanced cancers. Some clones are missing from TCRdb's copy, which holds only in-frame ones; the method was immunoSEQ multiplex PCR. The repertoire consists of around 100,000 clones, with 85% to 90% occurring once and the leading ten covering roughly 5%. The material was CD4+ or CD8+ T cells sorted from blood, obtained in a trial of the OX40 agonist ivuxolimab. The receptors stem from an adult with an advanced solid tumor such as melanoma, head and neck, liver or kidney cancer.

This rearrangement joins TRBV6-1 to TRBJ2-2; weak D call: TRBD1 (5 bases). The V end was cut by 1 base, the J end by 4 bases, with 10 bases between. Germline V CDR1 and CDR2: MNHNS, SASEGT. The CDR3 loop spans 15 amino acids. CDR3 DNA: TGTGCCAGCAGTGAAGGCAGGGTCGGCACCGGGGAGCTGTTTTTT. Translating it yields CASSEGRVGTGELFF.

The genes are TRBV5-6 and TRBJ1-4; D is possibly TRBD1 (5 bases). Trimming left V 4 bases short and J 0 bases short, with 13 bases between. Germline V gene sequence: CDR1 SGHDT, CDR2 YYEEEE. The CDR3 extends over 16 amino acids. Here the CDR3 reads CASSETGTATNEKLFF. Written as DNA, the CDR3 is TGTGCCAGCAGCGAAACCGGGACGGCAACTAATGAAAAACTGTTTTTT. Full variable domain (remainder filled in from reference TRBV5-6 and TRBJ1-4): DAGVTQSPTHLIKTRGQQVTLRCSPKSGHDTVSWYQQALGQGPQFIFQYYEEEERQRGNFPDRFSGHQFPNYSSELNVNALLLGDSALYLCASSETGTATNEKLFFGSGTQLSVL.

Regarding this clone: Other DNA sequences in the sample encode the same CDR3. The CDR3 region is CAWSGGGNQPQHF. The CDR3, as DNA: TGTGCCTGGAGTGGAGGAGGCAATCAGCCCCAGCATTTT. The V call is TRBV30, the J call TRBJ1-5; D not resolved. Per germline, CDR1 GTSNPN and CDR2 SVGIG (reference sequence). The ends were cut back, 1 base at V and 2 bases at J, with 6 bases in the middle. The CDR3 is 13 amino acids.

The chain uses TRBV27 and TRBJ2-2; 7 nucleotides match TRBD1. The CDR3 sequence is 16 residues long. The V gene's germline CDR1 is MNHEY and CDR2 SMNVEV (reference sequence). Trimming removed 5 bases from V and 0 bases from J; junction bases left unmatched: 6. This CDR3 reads CASSLQTGSNTGELFF. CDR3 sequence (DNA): TGTGCCAGCAGTCTCCAGACAGGGTCGAACACCGGGGAGCTGTTTTTT.

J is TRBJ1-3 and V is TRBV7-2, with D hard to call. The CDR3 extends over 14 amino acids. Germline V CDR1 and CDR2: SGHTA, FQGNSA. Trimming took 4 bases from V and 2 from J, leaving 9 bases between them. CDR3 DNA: TGTGCCAGCAGCTCATGGGGTACTGGAAACACCATATATTTT. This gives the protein CASSSWGTGNTIYF.

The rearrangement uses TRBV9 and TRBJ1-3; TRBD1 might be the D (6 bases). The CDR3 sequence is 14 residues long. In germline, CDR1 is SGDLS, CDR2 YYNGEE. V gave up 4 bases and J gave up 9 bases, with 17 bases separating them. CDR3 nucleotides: TGTGCCAGCAGCTACAGGGAGGGGGATAGCACCATATATTTT. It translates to CASSYREGDSTIYF.

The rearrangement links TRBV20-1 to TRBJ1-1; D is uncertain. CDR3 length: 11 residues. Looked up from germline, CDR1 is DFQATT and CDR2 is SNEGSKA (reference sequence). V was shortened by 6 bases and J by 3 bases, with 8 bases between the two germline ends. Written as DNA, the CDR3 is TGCAGTGCCCCTAGGGACACTGAAGCTTTCTTT. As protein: CSAPRDTEAFF.

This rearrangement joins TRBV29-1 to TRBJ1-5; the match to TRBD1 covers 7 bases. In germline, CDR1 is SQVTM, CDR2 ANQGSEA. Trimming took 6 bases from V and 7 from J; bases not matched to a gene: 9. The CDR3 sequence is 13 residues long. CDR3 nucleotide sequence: TGCAGCGTGGAGGGGGCTCCGGGACAGCCCCAGCATTTT. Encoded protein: CSVEGAPGQPQHF.

CDR3 protein: CASSSGLAGSTQYF. The CDR3, as DNA: TGTGCCAGCAGCTCGGGACTAGCGGGTAGTACGCAGTATTTT. The chain recombines TRBV7-3 with TRBJ2-3; TRBD2 agrees at 12 bases. V was clipped by 4 bases and J by 8 bases; unmatched bases: 4. The V gene's germline CDR1 is SGHTA and CDR2 FQGTGA. The CDR3 runs 14 residues.

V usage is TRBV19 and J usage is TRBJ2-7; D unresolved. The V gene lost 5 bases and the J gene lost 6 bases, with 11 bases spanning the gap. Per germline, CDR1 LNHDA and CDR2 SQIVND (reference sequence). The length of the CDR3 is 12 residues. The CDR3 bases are TGTGCCAGTAGTGTTGAAGGGATCGAGCAGTACTTC. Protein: CASSVEGIEQYF.

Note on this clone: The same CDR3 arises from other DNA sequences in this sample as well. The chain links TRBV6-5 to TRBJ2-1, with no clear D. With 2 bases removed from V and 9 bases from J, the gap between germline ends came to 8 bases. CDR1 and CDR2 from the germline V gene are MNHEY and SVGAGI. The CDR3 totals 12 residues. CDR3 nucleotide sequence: TGTGCCAGCAGTTACAGGGCCGGTGAGCAGTTCTTC. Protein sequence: CASSYRAGEQFF.

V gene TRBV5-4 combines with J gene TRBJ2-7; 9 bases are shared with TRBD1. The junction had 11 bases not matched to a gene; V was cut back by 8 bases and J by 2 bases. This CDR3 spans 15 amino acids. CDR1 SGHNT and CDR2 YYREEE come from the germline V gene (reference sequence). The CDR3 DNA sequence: TGTGCCAGTTCCAAAATTAGACAGGGGGCCTACGAGCAGTACTTC. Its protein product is CASSKIRQGAYEQYF.

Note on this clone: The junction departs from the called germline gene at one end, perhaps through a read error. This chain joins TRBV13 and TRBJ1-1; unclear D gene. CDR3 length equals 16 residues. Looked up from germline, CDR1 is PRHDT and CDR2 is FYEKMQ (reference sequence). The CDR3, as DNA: TGTGCCAGCAGCTATGACTCCGGGATCCGGAACGCTGAAGCTTTCTTT. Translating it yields CASSYDSGIRNAEAFF.

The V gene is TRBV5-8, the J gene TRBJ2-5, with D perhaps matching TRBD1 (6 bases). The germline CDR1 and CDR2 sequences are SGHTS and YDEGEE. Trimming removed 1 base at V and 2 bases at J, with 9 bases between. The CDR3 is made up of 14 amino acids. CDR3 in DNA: TGTGCCAGCAGCTTGAAGGACAGTCAAGAGACCCAGTACTTC. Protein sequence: CASSLKDSQETQYF.

The CDR3 bases are TGCGCCAGCAGCCAAGATTGGAGGGGGCGATTTGGCGGCTACACCTTC. Translated: CASSQDWRGRFGGYTF. The rearrangement uses TRBV4-1 and TRBJ1-2, with 7 bases fitting TRBD1. The CDR3 is 16 residues long. Losses at the gene ends were 0 bases for V and 8 bases for J; bases not matched to a gene: 12. Germline CDR1 reads MGHRA; CDR2 reads YSYEKL.

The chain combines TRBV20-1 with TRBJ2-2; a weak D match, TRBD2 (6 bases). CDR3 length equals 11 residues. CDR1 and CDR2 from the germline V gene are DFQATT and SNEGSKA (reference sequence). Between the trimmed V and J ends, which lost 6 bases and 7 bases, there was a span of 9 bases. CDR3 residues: CSAGGDGELFF. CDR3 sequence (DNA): TGCAGTGCCGGCGGGGACGGGGAGCTGTTTTTT.

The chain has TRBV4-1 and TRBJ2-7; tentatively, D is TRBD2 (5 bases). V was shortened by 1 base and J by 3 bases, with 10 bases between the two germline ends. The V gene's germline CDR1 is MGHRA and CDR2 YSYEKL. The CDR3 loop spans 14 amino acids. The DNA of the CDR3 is TGCGCCAGCAGCCAAGCTCCGACTAACTACGAGCAGTACTTC. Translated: CASSQAPTNYEQYF.

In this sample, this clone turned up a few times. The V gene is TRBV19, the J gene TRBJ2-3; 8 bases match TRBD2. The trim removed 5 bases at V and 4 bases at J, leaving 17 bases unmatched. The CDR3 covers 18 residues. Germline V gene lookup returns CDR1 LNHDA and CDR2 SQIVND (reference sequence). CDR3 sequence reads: CASSDVWRGVIRADTQYF. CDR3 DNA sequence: TGTGCCAGTAGTGATGTCTGGCGGGGGGTCATCAGGGCAGATACGCAGTATTTT.

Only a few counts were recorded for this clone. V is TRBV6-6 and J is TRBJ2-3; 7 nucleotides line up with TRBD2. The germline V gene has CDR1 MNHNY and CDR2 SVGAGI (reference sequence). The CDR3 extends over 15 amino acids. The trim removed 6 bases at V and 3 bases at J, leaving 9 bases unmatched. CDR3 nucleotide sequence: TGTGCCAGCAGGCAGTCGGCTAGCGGAACAGATACGCAGTATTTT. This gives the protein CASRQSASGTDTQYF.

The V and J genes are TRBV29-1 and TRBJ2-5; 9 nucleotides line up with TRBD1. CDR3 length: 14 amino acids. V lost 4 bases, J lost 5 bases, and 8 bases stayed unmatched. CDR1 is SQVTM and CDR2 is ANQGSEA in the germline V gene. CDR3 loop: CSVGAGQGLETQYF. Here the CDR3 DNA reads TGCAGCGTTGGTGCGGGACAGGGTTTGGAGACCCAGTACTTC.

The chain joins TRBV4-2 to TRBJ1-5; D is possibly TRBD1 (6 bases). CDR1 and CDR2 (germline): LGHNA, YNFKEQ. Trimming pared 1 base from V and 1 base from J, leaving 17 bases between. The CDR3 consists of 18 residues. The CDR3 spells CASSQVTVQQGSNQPQHF. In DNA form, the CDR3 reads TGTGCCAGCAGCCAAGTAACGGTTCAACAGGGCAGCAATCAGCCCCAGCATTTT.

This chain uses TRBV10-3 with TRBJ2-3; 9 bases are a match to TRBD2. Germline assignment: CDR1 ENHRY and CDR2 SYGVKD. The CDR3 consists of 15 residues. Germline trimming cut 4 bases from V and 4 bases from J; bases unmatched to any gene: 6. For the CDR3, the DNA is TGTGCCATCAGTGGGGTAGCGGGAGCGGCAGATACGCAGTATTTT. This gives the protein CAISGVAGAADTQYF.

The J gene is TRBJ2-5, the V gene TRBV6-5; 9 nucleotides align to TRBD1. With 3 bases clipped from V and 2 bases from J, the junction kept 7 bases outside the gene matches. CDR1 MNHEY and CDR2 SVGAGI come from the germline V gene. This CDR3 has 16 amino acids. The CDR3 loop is CASSYSSGTGQETQYF. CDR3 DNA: TGTGCCAGCAGTTATTCATCCGGGACAGGGCAAGAGACCCAGTACTTC.

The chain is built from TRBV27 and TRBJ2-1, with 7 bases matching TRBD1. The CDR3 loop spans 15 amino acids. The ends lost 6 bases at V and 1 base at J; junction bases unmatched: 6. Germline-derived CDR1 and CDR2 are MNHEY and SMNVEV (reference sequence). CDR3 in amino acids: CASRDGQVSYNEQFF. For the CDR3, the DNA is TGTGCCAGCAGGGACGGACAGGTTTCCTACAATGAGCAGTTCTTC.

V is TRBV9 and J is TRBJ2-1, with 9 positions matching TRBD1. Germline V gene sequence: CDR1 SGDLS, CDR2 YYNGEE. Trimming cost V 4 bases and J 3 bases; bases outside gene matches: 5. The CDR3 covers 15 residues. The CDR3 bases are TGTGCCAGCAGCTCAACAGGGGGCAACTACAATGAGCAGTTCTTC. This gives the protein CASSSTGGNYNEQFF.

The CDR3 loop reads CASSLQVLTEAFF. CDR3 DNA: TGTGCCAGCAGTCTACAGGTTCTCACTGAAGCTTTCTTT. The V gene is TRBV6-5, the J gene TRBJ1-1, with D tentatively TRBD1 (5 bases). The CDR3 runs to 13 residues. The ends were cut back, 5 bases at V and 4 bases at J, with 11 bases in the middle. The V gene's germline CDR1 is MNHEY and CDR2 SVGAGI.

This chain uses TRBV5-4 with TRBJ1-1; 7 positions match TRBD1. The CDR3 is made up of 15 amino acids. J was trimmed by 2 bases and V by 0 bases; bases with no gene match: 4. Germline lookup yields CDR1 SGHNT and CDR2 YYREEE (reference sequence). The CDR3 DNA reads TGTGCCAGCAGCTTGGAAGGAGGGGGCAACACTGAAGCTTTCTTT. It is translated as CASSLEGGGNTEAFF.

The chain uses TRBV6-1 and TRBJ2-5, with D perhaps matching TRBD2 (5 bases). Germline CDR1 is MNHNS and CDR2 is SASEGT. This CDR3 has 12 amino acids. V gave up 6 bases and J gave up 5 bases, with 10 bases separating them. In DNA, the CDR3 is TGTGCCAGCAGAAGGACTCTCGAGACCCAGTACTTC. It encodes CASRRTLETQYF.

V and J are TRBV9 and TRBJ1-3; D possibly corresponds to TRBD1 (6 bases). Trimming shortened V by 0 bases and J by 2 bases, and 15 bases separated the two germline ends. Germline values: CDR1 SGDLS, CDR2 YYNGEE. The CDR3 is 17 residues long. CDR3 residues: CASSVAVQGSAGNTIYF. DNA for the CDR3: TGTGCCAGCAGCGTAGCTGTGCAGGGGTCCGCTGGAAACACCATATATTTT.